This record looks at one T cell receptor beta chain sequence and its context. The data were obtained in a study of blood T cell repertoires in COVID-19. As for the study in general: Sites in the United States, Italy and Spain provided acute and convalescent COVID-19 samples. PBMCs, B-cell-depleted T cells, or T cells were the source of the cDNA or gDNA that made up the material.

The CDR3 runs 15 residues. Germline V gives CDR1 MNHEY, CDR2 SVGAGI. V shed 6 bases and J shed 2 bases, with 16 bases lying between them. Produced via immunoSEQ multiplex PCR; TCRdb's table is partial and in-frame only. The sample holds approximately 200,000 clones, 65% to 85% seen once. The chain has TRBV6-5 and TRBJ2-5, with a possible D match to TRBD2 (5 bases). This TCR was recovered from a woman in her twenties or thirties who had recovered from COVID-19. The material sequenced was peripheral blood. This chain's CDR3 is CASSPPRRTQETQYF. As DNA, the CDR3 is TGTGCCAGCAGCCCACCGAGGCGGACTCAAGAGACCCAGTACTTC.